Below are 16 T cell receptor beta chains sequenced from a single sample in a study of cytomegalovirus exposure and HLA in healthy donors. With 60 Vbeta and 13 Jbeta primers, the PCR was carried out. Assay: immunoSEQ multiplex PCR; the TCRdb copy retains only in-frame clones and omits some. The sample shows roughly 120,000 clones, less than 80% of them seen only once. The sample comprised PBMCs. These receptors came from a man between 45 and 60 years old in good health and CMV-seronegative.

The chain uses TRBV7-6 and TRBJ1-6, with TRBD1 identical over 8 bases. CDR1 and CDR2 from the germline V gene are SGHVS and FNYEAQ. V lost 4 bases, J lost 1 base, and 12 bases stayed unmatched. The CDR3 is 19 amino acids. In nucleotides, the CDR3 is TGTGCCAGCAGCTCCACAGGGGGGGTTCCTGGATCCTATAATTCACCCCTCCACTTT. This codes for CASSSTGGVPGSYNSPLHF. The variable domain in full, with the rest retrieved from reference TRBV7-6 and TRBJ1-6, is GAGVSQSPRYKVTKRGQDVALRCDPISGHVSLYWYRQALGQGPEFLTYFNYEAQQDKSGLPNDRFSAERPEGSISTLTIQRTEQRDSAMYRCASSSTGGVPGSYNSPLHFGNGTRLTVT.

V usage is TRBV7-2 and J usage is TRBJ2-2; tentatively, D is TRBD2 (5 bases). CDR1 is SGHTA, CDR2 FQGNSA, per germline. V was shortened by 8 bases and J by 4 bases, with 11 bases between the two germline ends. The CDR3 covers 13 residues. CDR3: CASGESPTGELFF. The CDR3 coding sequence is TGTGCCAGCGGGGAGAGTCCCACCGGGGAGCTGTTTTTT.

A word on this clone: One end of the junction does not line up with germline, which may come from a read error. The chain is built from TRBV7-9 and TRBJ2-2; 7 bases agree with TRBD1. The CDR3 runs to 15 residues. CDR1 is SEHNR and CDR2 is FQNEAQ in the germline V gene (reference sequence). CDR3 sequence: CSSSLGGDFTGELFF. Here the CDR3 DNA reads TGTTCCAGCAGCTTAGGGGGCGACTTCACCGGGGAGCTGTTTTTT.

In the case of this clone: One junction end disagrees with the germline gene, perhaps due to a read error. This sequence joins TRBV7-2 and TRBJ2-5; 8 positions agree with TRBD1. The CDR3 runs 15 residues. The germline V gene has CDR1 SGHTA and CDR2 FQGNSA. The CDR3 loop reads CASSLAQGAGKTQYF. DNA of the CDR3: TGTGCCAGCAGTTTAGCGCAGGGGGCAGGCAAGACCCAGTACTTC.

This clone was found once. The junction differs from germline at one of its ends, possibly a read error. The V call is TRBV19, the J call TRBJ2-4; 9 nucleotides line up with TRBD1. CDR1 is LNHDA and CDR2 is SQIVND in the germline V gene (reference sequence). CDR3 length: 15 amino acids. Here the CDR3 reads CASSLDRGFMNIQYF. CDR3 DNA: TGTGCCAGTAGTTTAGACAGGGGGTTTATGAACATTCAGTACTTC. Combining the CDR3 with reference TRBV19 and TRBJ2-4 gives the whole variable domain DGGITQSPKYLFRKEGQNVTLSCEQNLNHDAMYWYRQDPGQGLRLIYYSQIVNDFQKGDIAEGYSVSREKKESFPLTVTSAQKNPTAFYLCASSLDRGFMNIQYFGAGTRLSVL.

This clone has a single count. This sequence joins TRBV10-3 and TRBJ2-7, with 7 positions matching TRBD1. This CDR3 has 12 amino acids. Looked up from germline, CDR1 is ENHRY and CDR2 is SYGVKD. Trimming took 10 bases from V and 2 from J; bases not matched to a gene: 5. CDR3 in DNA: TGTGCCACGGGACAGCAGCCCTACGAGCAGTACGTC. Its translation: CATGQQPYEQYV.

The chain joins TRBV11-2 to TRBJ1-6; no definite D call. V was clipped by 1 base and J by 1 base, with 8 bases between them. The CDR3 contains 16 residues. Germline V gene lookup returns CDR1 SGHAT and CDR2 FQNNGV. In DNA form, the CDR3 reads TGTGCCAGCAGCTTAGGGGGAGCGTCCTATAATTCACCCCTCCACTTT. The encoded protein is CASSLGGASYNSPLHF.

The J gene is TRBJ1-5, the V gene TRBV10-3; D is ambiguous. The CDR3 has 13 amino acids. The germline gives CDR1 ENHRY, CDR2 SYGVKD. Trimming left V 5 bases short and J 5 bases short, with 10 bases between. The CDR3 sequence is CAISPGIDQPQHF. In DNA form, the CDR3 reads TGTGCCATCAGTCCAGGTATTGATCAGCCCCAGCATTTT.

This chain uses TRBV10-3 with TRBJ2-5; perhaps TRBD2 as D (6 bases). Germline V CDR1 and CDR2: ENHRY, SYGVKD. Trimming took 0 bases from V and 5 from J, leaving 16 bases between them. This CDR3 has 16 amino acids. This CDR3 reads CAISESTAGPGETQYF. The CDR3 nucleotides read TGTGCCATCAGTGAGTCGACGGCGGGGCCCGGGGAGACCCAGTACTTC.

The chain uses TRBV4-3 and TRBJ2-7, with a possible D match to TRBD2 (5 bases). This CDR3 spans 14 amino acids. CDR1 is LGHNA and CDR2 is YSLEER in the germline V gene. V lost 2 bases, J lost 0 bases, and 8 bases lay in between. The CDR3 DNA reads TGCGCCAGCAGCCAATCGGGGAGCTCCTACGAGCAGTACTTC. Amino acid sequence: CASSQSGSSYEQYF.

The J gene is TRBJ2-5, the V gene TRBV11-1, with unresolved D. The CDR3 contains 12 residues. Per the germline V gene, CDR1 is SGHAT and CDR2 is FQDESV (reference sequence). Between the trimmed V and J ends, which lost 1 base and 5 bases, there was a span of 5 bases. CDR3 nucleotides: TGTGCCAGCAGCTTAGTACTGGAGACCCAGTACTTC. Translation gives CASSLVLETQYF. The entire variable domain, with the rest obtained from reference TRBV11-1 and TRBJ2-5, is as follows: EAEVAQSPRYKITEKSQAVAFWCDPISGHATLYWYRQILGQGPELLVQFQDESVVDDSQLPKDRFSAERLKGVDSTLKIQPAELGDSAMYLCASSLVLETQYFGPGTRLLVL.

The chain has TRBV18 and TRBJ2-1, with D possibly TRBD2 on 6 matching bases. The CDR3 has 12 amino acids. The V gene's germline CDR1 is KGHSH and CDR2 LQKENI. V was pared by 4 bases and J by 10 bases, with 11 bases between. The CDR3 protein is CASSLRRGEQFF. The CDR3 DNA sequence: TGTGCCAGCTCACTACGCCGGGGGGAGCAGTTCTTC.

The rearrangement joins TRBV5-4 to TRBJ2-5; TRBD1 aligns across 7 bases. Germline V gene data show CDR1 as SGHNT and CDR2 as YYREEE (reference sequence). The CDR3 contains 13 residues. V trimming: 2 bases; J trimming: 4 bases; junction bases outside the gene matches: 2. Here the CDR3 reads CASSFRDRETQYF. Written as DNA, the CDR3 is TGTGCCAGCAGCTTCCGGGACAGAGAGACCCAGTACTTC.

This rearrangement joins TRBV7-2 to TRBJ1-4, with a weak D call TRBD1 (5 bases). This CDR3 has 17 residues. V was shortened by 1 base and J by 6 bases, with 18 bases between the two germline ends. Germline CDR1 reads SGHTA; CDR2 reads FQGNSA. The CDR3 DNA reads as TGTGCCAGCAGCTTAGGGAGGGGTGGGGTTTTTGATGAAAAACTGTTTTTT. Translated: CASSLGRGGVFDEKLFF.

J is TRBJ1-1 and V is TRBV7-9; D is unclear. Germline V lookup: CDR1 SEHNR, CDR2 FQNEAQ (reference sequence). The CDR3 spans 16 residues. The V end lost 4 bases, the J end lost 0 bases, and 15 bases lay between the germline ends. As DNA, the CDR3 is TGTGCCAGCAGCTACCCCCTCGGAACTATGAACACTGAAGCTTTCTTT. Its protein product is CASSYPLGTMNTEAFF.

The table lists this clone with a count of one. This rearrangement joins TRBV5-6 to TRBJ2-5; TRBD1 aligns across 7 bases. V lost 7 bases to trimming and J lost 4 bases; unmatched junction nucleotides: 7. The CDR3 contains 13 residues. Germline lookup yields CDR1 SGHDT and CDR2 YYEEEE. In nucleotides, the CDR3 is TGTGCCAGCGAACGACAGGGTCGAGAGACCCAGTACTTC. It is translated as CASERQGRETQYF.